The subject of this entry is one T cell receptor beta chain. TCRdb keeps only in-frame clones here, not all; method: immunoSEQ multiplex PCR. The data show about 66,000 clones, over 85% seen once. V dropped 1 base and J dropped 5 bases, with 5 bases sitting between them. Per germline, CDR1 MGHRA and CDR2 YSYEKL. The CDR3 contains 13 residues. The sample belongs to a study of T cells after posttransplantation cyclophosphamide. Sequencing used PBMCs. This TCR came from a woman between 25 and 40 years old in good health and a related stem cell transplant donor. The chain recombines TRBV4-1 with TRBJ1-4, with unresolved D. The CDR3: CASSQGQNEKLFF. DNA for the CDR3: TGCGCCAGCAGCCAAGGCCAGAATGAAAAACTGTTTTTT.